This passage covers 12 T cell receptor beta chains from one sample sequenced in a study of vaccination and CD4 T cells after COVID-19 (dated by TCRdb to 2022 to 2024). No cognate antigen is known for these TCRs. The library came from PCR. Sequenced using an Illumina iSeq 100. DNA from cultured CD4+ T cells underwent TCR sequencing with the Oncomine TCR Beta short-read assay at the Johns Hopkins FTIC core. TCRdb reran the public reads through fastp at Q25 and MiXCR, keeping productive beta chains. Here each entry gathers all rows of one CDR3 protein and keeps the most common genes and DNA. In all, the sample holds around 20,000 distinct CDR3 sequences, and under 30% of those were seen once. The ten most abundant clones make up around 9.9% of the sample. Sample treatment or condition, as interpreted from the label and publication: approximately nine-day PBMC culture with coronavirus spike peptide pools or control peptides (ViraFEST assay).

The sequenced sample was cultured CD4+ T cells from blood. Receptors were obtained from a human donor with COVID-19.

This sequence joins TRBV5-4 and TRBJ2-3; 10 bases match TRBD2. Germline V lookup: CDR1 SGHNT, CDR2 YYREEE (reference sequence). V was clipped by 4 bases and J by 4 bases; unmatched bases: 6. The length of the CDR3 is 15 residues. The CDR3 DNA sequence: TGTGCCAGCAGCCTAAGCGGGGGGGCCGCAGATACGCAGTATTTT. Its protein product is CASSLSGGAADTQYF.

The chain carries TRBV18 and TRBJ2-7, with D uncertain. Per the germline V gene, CDR1 is KGHSH and CDR2 is LQKENI. V lost 1 base and J lost 6, with 10 bases in between. The CDR3 sequence is 13 residues long. The CDR3 spells CASSPLARAEQYF. The DNA for the CDR3 is TGTGCCAGCTCACCACTTGCCCGGGCCGAGCAGTACTTC.

CDR3 DNA sequence: TGCGCCAGCAGCCAGGGACAGGGGGGCACAGATACGCAGTATTTT. Protein sequence: CASSQGQGGTDTQYF. The rearrangement uses TRBV4-3 and TRBJ2-3; 11 bases align to TRBD1. CDR3 length: 15 residues. Germline CDR1 reads LGHNA; CDR2 reads YSLEER. J gave up 1 base and V 3 bases, and 0 bases lay outside the gene matches.

The chain couples TRBV11-2 to TRBJ1-6; 8 positions agree with TRBD1. The V segment lost 3 bases and the J segment 0 bases; nucleotides outside the gene matches: 10. Germline V gene data show CDR1 as SGHAT and CDR2 as FQNNGV. The CDR3 runs 19 residues. CDR3 loop: CASSLTTGASFSYNSPLHF. The CDR3 region has the DNA TGTGCCAGCAGCTTGACGACAGGGGCCTCCTTCTCCTATAATTCACCCCTCCACTTT.

This clonotype was counted only a few times. This chain uses TRBV6-1 with TRBJ2-5; the D gene is possibly TRBD2 (6 bases). Germline V gene sequence: CDR1 MNHNS, CDR2 SASEGT. The CDR3 has 11 residues. Trimming took 6 bases from V and 7 from J, leaving 9 bases between them. The CDR3 loop reads CASRRLGTQYF. CDR3 coding DNA: TGTGCCAGCAGAAGACTAGGGACCCAGTACTTC.

The chain employs TRBV5-4 and TRBJ2-5, with D possibly TRBD1 on 6 matching bases. Trimming left V 0 bases short and J 2 bases short, with 11 bases between. The germline gives CDR1 SGHNT, CDR2 YYREEE (reference sequence). This CDR3 contains 15 residues. The CDR3 loop is CASSLGPDRQETQYF. Here the CDR3 DNA reads TGTGCCAGCAGCTTGGGGCCGGACAGACAAGAGACCCAGTACTTC.

CDR3 sequence (DNA): TGCGCCAGCAGCCTCAGGGGTGTTCGGGGAGAGACCCAGTACTTC. Encoded protein: CASSLRGVRGETQYF. This chain connects TRBV5-1 to TRBJ2-5; possible D gene TRBD1, 6 bases. Looked up from germline, CDR1 is SGHRS and CDR2 is YFSETQ. V was pared by 4 bases and J by 4 bases, with 17 bases between. The CDR3 length is 15 residues. The full variable domain, with the rest looked up from reference TRBV5-1 and TRBJ2-5, is KAGVTQTPRYLIKTRGQQVTLSCSPISGHRSVSWYQQTPGQGLQFLFEYFSETQRNKGNFPGRFSGRQFSNSRSEMNVSTLELGDSALYLCASSLRGVRGETQYFGPGTRLLVL.

V gene TRBV6-2 or TRBV6-3 combines with J gene TRBJ1-2, with 12 bases lining up with TRBD1. Losses at the gene ends were 4 bases for V and 8 bases for J; bases not matched to a gene: 11. CDR3 size: 16 residues. The germline CDR1 and CDR2 sequences are MNHEY and SVGEGT. This CDR3 reads CASSSGGTGGGGGYTF. For the CDR3, the DNA is TGTGCCAGCAGTTCGGGCGGGACAGGGGGCGGAGGAGGCTACACCTTC.

The chain carries TRBV27 and TRBJ2-2; D not resolved. The CDR3 totals 16 residues. V gave up 8 bases and J gave up 0 bases, with 16 bases separating them. The germline gives CDR1 MNHEY, CDR2 SMNVEV (reference sequence). The CDR3 protein is CASGSRLTTNTGELFF. Here the CDR3 DNA reads TGTGCCAGCGGGTCCAGGCTAACAACGAACACCGGGGAGCTGTTTTTT.

This clonotype has only a few counts. The chain has TRBV10-1 and TRBJ1-5; tentative D call: TRBD1 (6 bases). Per germline, CDR1 WNHNN and CDR2 SYGVQD (reference sequence). The CDR3 length is 13 residues. Trimming stripped 3 bases from V and 6 bases from J, with 9 bases between. The CDR3 sequence: CASSDGGGQPQHF. The CDR3 nucleotides are TGCGCCAGCAGTGACGGGGGCGGTCAGCCCCAGCATTTT.

The V gene is TRBV18, the J gene TRBJ2-5; D call uncertain. The CDR3 totals 12 residues. The V end lost 0 bases, the J end lost 5 bases, and 4 bases lay between the germline ends. Germline V gene data show CDR1 as KGHSH and CDR2 as LQKENI. CDR3 coding DNA: TGTGCCAGCTCACCACCCTCGGAGACCCAGTACTTC. Translated: CASSPPSETQYF.

The chain combines TRBV5-1 with TRBJ1-1, with 9 bases lining up with TRBD1. CDR1 SGHRS and CDR2 YFSETQ come from the germline V gene. V was pared by 0 bases and J by 1 base, with 10 bases of the junction left unmatched. The CDR3 runs to 18 residues. CDR3 coding DNA: TGCGCCAGCAGCTTGGGGGACAGGGTGGGGGAGACGAACACTGAAGCTTTCTTT. Its translation: CASSLGDRVGETNTEAFF.